The present T cell receptor (beta chain) was sequenced within a study of T cells in Graves' hyperthyroidism and ophthalmopathy. Study observations and caveats: Most expanded thyroid clonotypes above 0.001 also appeared in blood. A 13 V-J signature model discriminated ophthalmopathy versus stable hyperthyroidism.

Germline lookup yields CDR1 DFQATT and CDR2 SNEGSKA (reference sequence). The V gene end was trimmed by 0 bases and the J gene end by 2 bases; junction bases not matched to a gene: 10. The CDR3 is 17 residues long. Authors of the study amplified TCR beta CDR3 regions from RNA transcripts. In the first-round RT-PCR of the TCR CDR3, the HTBI primer set was used. TCRdb re-analysed the multiplex PCR reads in MiXCR, keeping a single row per CDR3 protein. Altogether hundreds of thousands of distinct CDR3 sequences are present, 16% being singletons, with the ten largest covering around 3.9%. This clonotype has just a few counts. The antigen is undetermined. Exclusion of a patient resulted from uncontrolled infection, other autoimmune disease, pregnancy or lactation.

V usage is TRBV20-1 and J usage is TRBJ2-1; 7 bases agree with TRBD2. The sample consisted of blood. The sequence was collected from a woman aged 30 to 39 with Graves' hyperthyroidism. CDR3 amino acids: CSARDLETSLPYNEQFF. In nucleotides, the CDR3 is TGCAGTGCTAGAGATCTAGAGACTAGCCTCCCCTACAATGAGCAGTTCTTC.